These T cell receptor beta chains were read from a single sample in a study of CD8 T cells in ankylosing spondylitis. Via MiXCR, TCRdb re-called the 5' RACE reads, giving one row per CDR3 protein. Of about 160,000 distinct CDR3 sequences in the sample, about 16% are singletons; the top ten hold about 7.8%. The specimen was blood, either unsorted or a sorted T cell fraction (not recorded which). These receptors were obtained from a male donor with ankylosing spondylitis or in good health (not recorded which). Both conserved end residues are part of each CDR3. D genes are given only for firm matches. Rows may omit the clone size; those that give it use once, few, many or a size class.

>NA|TRBJ1-4|NA|TRBV11-2
CASSSDGTSNEKLFF
TGTGCCAGCAGCTCTGACGGGACCTCTAATGAAAAACTGTTTTTT
>NA|TRBJ2-3|NA|TRBV20-1
CSAPGGWAPTDTQYF
TGCAGTGCTCCGGGTGGGTGGGCCCCCACAGATACGCAGTATTTT
>NA|TRBJ2-1|NA|TRBV11-1
CASSSGPVRGASYNEQFF
TGTGCCAGCAGCTCAGGCCCCGTTAGGGGGGCATCCTACAATGAGCAGTTCTTC
>TRBD1|TRBJ2-2|NA|TRBV28
CASSFPGGLLFF
TGTGCCAGCAGTTTCCCAGGGGGCTTACTGTTTTTT
>TRBD1|TRBJ2-3|few|TRBV7-8
CASSPRTGREDTQYF
TGTGCCAGCAGCCCCCGGACAGGGAGAGAGGATACGCAGTATTTT
>NA|TRBJ1-4|many|TRBV28
CASSSPQGYNEKLFF
TGTGCCAGCAGTTCACCCCAGGGGTATAATGAAAAACTGTTTTTT
>TRBD2|TRBJ2-5|few|TRBV28
CASSPFVAGEEETQYF
TGTGCCAGCAGCCCCTTTGTAGCGGGAGAAGAAGAGACCCAGTACTTC
>TRBD1|TRBJ1-2|many|TRBV6-1
CASKQGTGDYYGYTF
TGTGCCAGCAAGCAAGGGACAGGAGATTACTATGGCTACACCTTC
>NA|TRBJ1-4|many|TRBV5-1
CASSSGQATNEKLFF
TGCGCCAGCAGCTCGGGGCAGGCAACTAATGAAAAACTGTTTTTT
>TRBD2|TRBJ2-2|many|TRBV20-1
CSAISGGNTGELFF
TGCAGTGCTATTAGCGGGGGGAACACCGGGGAGCTGTTTTTT
>TRBD2|TRBJ2-3|many|TRBV5-1
CASGVGGSADTQYF
TGCGCCAGCGGAGTCGGCGGGAGTGCAGATACGCAGTATTTT
>TRBD1|TRBJ2-3|many|TRBV24-1
CATRDRSTDTQYF
TGTGCCACTCGGGACAGGAGCACAGATACGCAGTATTTT
>NA|TRBJ1-5|many|TRBV5-1
CASSLQPNQPQHF
TGCGCCAGCAGCTTGCAGCCCAATCAGCCCCAGCATTTT